This T cell receptor beta chain was retrieved from a study of blood T cells in healthy people across ages. Study findings and constraints: Roughly linear declines in TCR beta diversity per million T cells occurred with age.

Primed by a sample-barcoded 5' primer and a J-beta primer mix, a second PCR proceeded for roughly 6 to 12 cycles. Each cDNA was tagged by a template-switch adaptor containing 12 random nucleotides. Per-sample output comprised a minimum of 3 million paired-end reads containing CDR3. In TCRdb, the 5' RACE reads were re-called with MiXCR into one record per CDR3 protein. This table has about 1 million distinct CDR3 sequences, roughly 45% appearing once. Concerning this clonotype itself: What it binds is unknown.

The specimen was blood. The sequence derives from an older woman in good health.

The CDR3 sequence: CASSVEGGWDTEAFF. CDR3 coding DNA: TGTGCCAGCAGCGTAGAAGGGGGTTGGGACACTGAAGCTTTCTTT. V is TRBV9 and J is TRBJ1-1; possibly TRBD1 for D (6 bases). The CDR3 is 15 amino acids. Germline lookup yields CDR1 SGDLS and CDR2 YYNGEE. Between the trimmed V and J ends, which lost 0 bases and 3 bases, there was a span of 12 bases.